This T cell receptor (beta chain) derives from a study of control samples from healthy donors and cancer patients. Sequencing was performed with immunoSEQ multiplex PCR; in TCRdb, only in-frame clones are kept and a portion is missing. This sample yields 350,000 to 450,000 clones, of which more than 80% are seen a single time; 5.5% to 8% belongs to the top ten. In germline, CDR1 is MDHEN, CDR2 SYDVKM. This CDR3 has 15 residues. V gave up 5 bases and J gave up 2 bases, with 13 bases separating them. This clone has more than one count but fewer than ten. The chain links TRBV28 to TRBJ1-5; the D gene is possibly TRBD1 (5 bases). Sequenced sample: PBMCs. The source of this sequence is a man aged 40-50 years with head and neck cancer. This CDR3 reads CASSPKMGGNQPQHF. CDR3 coding DNA: TGTGCCAGCAGTCCCAAGATGGGGGGCAATCAGCCCCAGCATTTT.